This T cell receptor (beta chain) was sequenced for a study of cytomegalovirus exposure and HLA in healthy donors. Turning to the study itself: From HLA-typed donors, an early data release held about 85 million unique TCRs. Study-level points and caveats: According to an earlier analysis, most TCR beta V segments yielded productive rearrangements about 90% or about 30% of the time. The study found most TCR sequences rare, yet found some public TCRs in many donors.

Primers included in the PCR were 60 Vbeta and 13 Jbeta primers. Assay used: immunoSEQ multiplex PCR; TCRdb lists only in-frame clones, some missing. The sample carries around 140,000 clones, around 80% recorded once. Remarks on this clone: What it binds is unknown.

Sequenced sample: PBMCs. The TCR comes from a female donor in good health and CMV-seronegative.

Here the CDR3 DNA reads TGTGCCAGCAGTTTATCGCACTACACTGAAGCTTTCTTT. It specifies CASSLSHYTEAFF. V and J are TRBV27 and TRBJ1-1; D ambiguous. Trimming took off 0 bases at V and 3 bases at J, with 5 bases between the two ends. CDR1 is MNHEY and CDR2 is SMNVEV in the germline V gene (reference sequence). This CDR3 is 13 amino acids long.